The 2 T cell receptor beta chains below all came from one sample that was sequenced in a study of CD8+ T cells in alopecia areata (dated 2018 in TCRdb). Preparation of the library involved the immunoSEQ multiplex PCR assay. For TCR sequencing, RNA was extracted from every sample and reverse transcribed into cDNA to serve as template. This immuneACCESS table, as held by TCRdb, lists in-frame sequences with V and J called but not all clones. Of the missing ones, under half trace to an unresolved V gene in checked studies; the others have no known cause. The sample data list 90,000 to 100,000 clones, and about 40% of these were observed just once. Approximately 1.5% of the sample goes to the ten largest clones. Sequencing was performed on CD4+ T cells sorted from blood. These receptors were taken from a human donor with alopecia areata.

The V call is TRBV5-1, the J call TRBJ2-7, with D possibly TRBD1 on 6 matching bases. V was clipped by 0 bases and J by 3 bases, with 13 bases between them. Germline V gives CDR1 SGHRS, CDR2 YFSETQ. The length of the CDR3 is 15 residues. In nucleotides, the CDR3 is TGCGCCAGCAGCTTGGAAGGGGGACACCTCTACGAGCAGTACTTC. Encoded protein: CASSLEGGHLYEQYF.

This clone was observed a single time. The rearrangement joins TRBV29-1 to TRBJ1-4; possibly TRBD1 for D (5 bases). V lost 7 bases and J lost 6, with 24 bases in between. This CDR3 has 16 amino acids. Germline lookup yields CDR1 SQVTM and CDR2 ANQGSEA. The CDR3 spells CSAKRAGRSSDEKLFF. In nucleotides, the CDR3 is TGCAGCGCTAAGAGGGCAGGGAGGAGTAGCGATGAAAAACTGTTTTTT.